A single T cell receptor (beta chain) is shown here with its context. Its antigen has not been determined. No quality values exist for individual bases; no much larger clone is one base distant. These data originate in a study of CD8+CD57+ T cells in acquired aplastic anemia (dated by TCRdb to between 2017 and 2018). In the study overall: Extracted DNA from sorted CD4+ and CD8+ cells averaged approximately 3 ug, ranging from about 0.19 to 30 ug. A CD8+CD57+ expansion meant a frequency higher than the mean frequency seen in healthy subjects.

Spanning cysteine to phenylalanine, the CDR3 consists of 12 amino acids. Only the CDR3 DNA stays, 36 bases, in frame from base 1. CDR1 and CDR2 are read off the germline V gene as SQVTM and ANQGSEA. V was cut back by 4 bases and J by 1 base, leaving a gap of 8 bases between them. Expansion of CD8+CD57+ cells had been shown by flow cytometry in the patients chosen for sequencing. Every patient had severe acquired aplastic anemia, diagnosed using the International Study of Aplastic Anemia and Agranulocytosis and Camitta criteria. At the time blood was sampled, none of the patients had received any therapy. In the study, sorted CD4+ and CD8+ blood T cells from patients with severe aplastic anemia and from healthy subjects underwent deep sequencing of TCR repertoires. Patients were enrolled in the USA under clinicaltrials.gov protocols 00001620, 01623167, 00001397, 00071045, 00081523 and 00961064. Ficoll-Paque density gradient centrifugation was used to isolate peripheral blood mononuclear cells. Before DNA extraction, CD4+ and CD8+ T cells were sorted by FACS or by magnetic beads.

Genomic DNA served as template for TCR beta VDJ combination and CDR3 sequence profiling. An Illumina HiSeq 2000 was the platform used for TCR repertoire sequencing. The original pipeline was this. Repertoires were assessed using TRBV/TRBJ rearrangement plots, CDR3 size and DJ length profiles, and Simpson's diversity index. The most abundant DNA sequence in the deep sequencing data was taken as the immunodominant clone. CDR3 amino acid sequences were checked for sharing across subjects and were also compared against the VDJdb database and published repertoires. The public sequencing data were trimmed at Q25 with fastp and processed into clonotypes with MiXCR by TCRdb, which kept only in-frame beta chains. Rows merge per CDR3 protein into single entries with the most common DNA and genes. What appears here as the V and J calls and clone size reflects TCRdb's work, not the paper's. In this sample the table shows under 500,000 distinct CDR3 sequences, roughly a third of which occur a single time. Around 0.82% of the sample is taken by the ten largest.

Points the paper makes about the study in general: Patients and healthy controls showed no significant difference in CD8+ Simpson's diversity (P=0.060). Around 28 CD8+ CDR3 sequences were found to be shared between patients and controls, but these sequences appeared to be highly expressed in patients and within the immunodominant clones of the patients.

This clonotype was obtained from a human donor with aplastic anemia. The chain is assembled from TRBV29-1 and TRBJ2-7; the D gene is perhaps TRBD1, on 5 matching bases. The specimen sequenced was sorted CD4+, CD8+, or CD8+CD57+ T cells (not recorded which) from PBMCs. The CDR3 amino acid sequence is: CSVGQGSYEQYF. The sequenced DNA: TGCAGCGTTGGCCAGGGATCCTACGAGCAGTACTTC.